The 20 T cell receptor beta chains listed next were all sequenced from one sample in a study of blood T cell repertoires in COVID-19. Only in-frame clones appear in the TCRdb table, and some are missing; sequencing was by immunoSEQ multiplex PCR. The table shows over 100,000 clones, with more than 75% occurring only once. Sequencing used peripheral blood. The receptors here all came from a man aged 65-85 years with acute or convalescent COVID-19.

The rearrangement links TRBV2 to TRBJ1-2, with 7 bases fitting TRBD1. Germline CDR1 and CDR2: SNHLY and FYNNEI. This CDR3 spans 12 amino acids. V shed 5 bases and J 7 bases; nucleotides not matched to a gene: 4. CDR3 in DNA: TGTGCCAGCAGTAAGGGGACAGTTGGCTACACCTTC. Its protein product is CASSKGTVGYTF.

V and J are TRBV3-1 (or the pseudogene TRBV3-2) and TRBJ1-1, with unresolved D. The V gene lost 8 bases and the J gene lost 4 bases, with 11 bases spanning the gap. Looked up from germline, CDR1 is LGHDT and CDR2 is YNNKEL (reference sequence). The CDR3 extends over 12 amino acids. CDR3 DNA sequence: TGTGCCAGCTCGTGGGCCTCCACTGAAGCTTTCTTT. It translates to CASSWASTEAFF.

This clone was detected only a few times. Here the CDR3 DNA reads TGTGCCAGCAGTTTAGTGCCAGGGACTGGAAACACCATATATTTT. Its translation: CASSLVPGTGNTIYF. The chain uses TRBV28 and TRBJ1-3; a possible D gene is TRBD1 (5 bases). Germline CDR1 is MDHEN and CDR2 is SYDVKM. Between the trimmed V and J ends, which lost 2 bases and 2 bases, there was a span of 10 bases. CDR3 size: 15 residues.

This clone has only a few counts. The chain combines TRBV21-1 with TRBJ1-2. TRBV21-1 is described as a pseudogene. There are 13 residues in the CDR3. This chain's CDR3 is CASPYRGGVSCTF. DNA for the CDR3: TGTGCCAGCCCTTATCGGGGGGGGGTGTCGTGCACCTTC.

The chain is built from TRBV19 and TRBJ2-7; TRBD1 agrees at 8 bases. The CDR3 is 13 residues long. After removal of 3 bases from V and 5 bases from J, the junction contained 3 bases not matched to a gene. Germline values: CDR1 LNHDA, CDR2 SQIVND (reference sequence). The CDR3 DNA sequence: TGTGCCAGTAGTATTTGGGGACAGGACGAGCAGTACTTC. Translation: CASSIWGQDEQYF.

V and J are TRBV5-1 and TRBJ1-3; D unclear. Trimming cost V 3 bases and J 4 bases, with 8 bases left between them. The CDR3 has 13 residues. Looked up from germline, CDR1 is SGHRS and CDR2 is YFSETQ. The chain's CDR3 is CASSSEGGNTIYF. The CDR3 nucleotides read TGCGCCAGCAGCTCCGAGGGAGGAAACACCATATATTTT.

The V and J genes are TRBV5-4 and TRBJ1-2; TRBD1 is a possible D gene (6 bases). From germline, CDR1 is SGHNT and CDR2 YYREEE (reference sequence). This CDR3 spans 13 amino acids. The ends were cut back, 4 bases at V and 7 bases at J, with 14 bases in the middle. The CDR3 is CASSRGQTGGYTF. The CDR3 DNA reads as TGTGCCAGCAGCCGCGGACAGACCGGTGGCTACACCTTC.

V gene TRBV18 combines with J gene TRBJ2-5; 7 bases fit TRBD1. The CDR3 is 16 amino acids. Germline values: CDR1 KGHSH, CDR2 LQKENI. V lost 0 bases and J lost 2; bases outside the gene matches: 6. CDR3 coding DNA: TGTGCCAGCTCACCACCGAGACAGGGAGTACAAGAGACCCAGTACTTC. Amino acid sequence: CASSPPRQGVQETQYF.

This rearrangement joins TRBV11-2 to TRBJ2-2; D call uncertain. Germline CDR1 reads SGHAT; CDR2 reads FQNNGV. The CDR3 consists of 14 residues. Between the trimmed V and J ends, which lost 7 bases and 6 bases, there was a span of 15 bases. CDR3 amino acids: CASTVRGFAGELFF. The CDR3 coding sequence is TGTGCCAGCACCGTCCGCGGTTTTGCCGGGGAGCTGTTTTTT.

The V and J genes are TRBV10-1 and TRBJ1-4, with no clear D. In germline, CDR1 is WNHNN, CDR2 SYGVQD (reference sequence). Trimming took off 3 bases at V and 7 bases at J, with 12 bases between the two ends. The CDR3 has 14 residues. In DNA, the CDR3 is TGCGCCAGCAGTGAAAGTACCGGACTTGAAAAACTGTTTTTT. Translation: CASSESTGLEKLFF.

This chain connects TRBV28 to TRBJ1-1; the D is unclear. Germline loops: CDR1 MDHEN, CDR2 SYDVKM. Trimming left V 5 bases short and J 5 bases short, with 9 bases between. The CDR3 is made up of 12 amino acids. The CDR3: CASSPVGTEAFF. The DNA for the CDR3 is TGTGCCAGCAGTCCGGTTGGTACTGAAGCTTTCTTT.

The chain joins TRBV5-4 to TRBJ2-2; 8 positions match TRBD2. V was pared by 4 bases and J by 0 bases, with 8 bases of the junction left unmatched. Germline V CDR1 and CDR2: SGHNT, YYREEE (reference sequence). This CDR3 comprises 17 residues. This CDR3 reads CASSQLAGPTNTGELFF. In nucleotides, the CDR3 is TGTGCCAGCAGCCAGCTAGCGGGTCCGACGAACACCGGGGAGCTGTTTTTT.

The genes are TRBV12-3 or TRBV12-4 and TRBJ2-7; TRBD1 aligns across 8 bases. J gave up 6 bases and V 6 bases, and 7 bases lay outside the gene matches. This CDR3 region has 13 residues. The CDR3 sequence: CASRGGQAVEQYF. CDR3 sequence (DNA): TGTGCCAGCAGGGGGGGACAGGCCGTCGAGCAGTACTTC.

This sequence joins TRBV5-6 and TRBJ2-1; a weak D match, TRBD1 (6 bases). V was pared by 4 bases and J by 1 base, with 12 bases between. The germline V gene has CDR1 SGHDT and CDR2 YYEEEE. The CDR3 spans 15 residues. In DNA form, the CDR3 reads TGTGCCAGCAGCAGGGGGATCGGGTCCTACAATGAGCAGTTCTTC. Translation: CASSRGIGSYNEQFF.

A remark on this clone: Additional DNA sequences in this sample encode the identical CDR3. The chain uses TRBV12-3 or TRBV12-4 and TRBJ2-1; weak D call: TRBD1 (6 bases). Deletions cut 5 bases from V and 10 bases from J, with 9 bases between. The CDR3 contains 11 residues. CDR3 region: CASSPDREQFF. CDR3 nucleotides: TGTGCCAGCAGTCCGGACAGAGAGCAGTTCTTC.

In its sample, this clone was seen a few times. The V call is TRBV29-1, the J call TRBJ2-3; D unclear. The CDR3 runs 13 residues. The V gene lost 2 bases and the J gene lost 2 bases, with 8 bases spanning the gap. Germline loops: CDR1 SQVTM, CDR2 ANQGSEA. The chain's CDR3 is CSVELPVTDTQYF. DNA of the CDR3: TGCAGCGTTGAATTGCCAGTCACAGATACGCAGTATTTT.

Only a few counts were recorded for this clone. This sequence joins TRBV2 and TRBJ2-3; no firm D call. The CDR3 loop spans 11 amino acids. Germline V gene lookup returns CDR1 SNHLY and CDR2 FYNNEI. The V gene lost 4 bases and the J gene lost 4 bases, with 3 bases spanning the gap. The CDR3 spells CASSAADTQYF. The CDR3 DNA follows: TGTGCCAGCAGTGCCGCAGATACGCAGTATTTT.

The chain couples TRBV29-1 to TRBJ1-2, with 7 bases aligning to TRBD1. Germline-derived CDR1 and CDR2 are SQVTM and ANQGSEA. The CDR3 spans 14 residues. J was trimmed by 0 bases and V by 7 bases; bases with no gene match: 8. In nucleotides, the CDR3 is TGCAGCGCCTCGCCAGGGGGGACTAACTATGGCTACACCTTC. This encodes CSASPGGTNYGYTF.

The chain carries TRBV5-5 and TRBJ2-5; tentative D call: TRBD2 (5 bases). With 4 bases removed from V and 5 bases from J, the gap between germline ends came to 18 bases. CDR3 length: 15 amino acids. Germline assignment: CDR1 SGHKS and CDR2 YYEKEE (reference sequence). The CDR3 sequence: CASSDSRESVETQYF. The CDR3 region has the DNA TGTGCCAGCAGCGACTCCCGGGAAAGCGTGGAGACCCAGTACTTC. The whole variable domain, filled in from reference TRBV5-5 and TRBJ2-5, reads DAGVTQSPTHLIKTRGQQVTLRCSPISGHKSVSWYQQVLGQGPQFIFQYYEKEERGRGNFPDRFSARQFPNYSSELNVNALLLGDSALYLCASSDSRESVETQYFGPGTRLLVL.

The chain carries TRBV10-3 and TRBJ1-1; the D is unclear. Deletions cut 4 bases from V and 1 base from J, with 4 bases between. The CDR3 length is 12 residues. CDR1 and CDR2 from the germline V gene are ENHRY and SYGVKD. This CDR3 reads CAISGQNTEAFF. The CDR3 nucleotides read TGTGCCATCAGTGGACAGAACACTGAAGCTTTCTTT.